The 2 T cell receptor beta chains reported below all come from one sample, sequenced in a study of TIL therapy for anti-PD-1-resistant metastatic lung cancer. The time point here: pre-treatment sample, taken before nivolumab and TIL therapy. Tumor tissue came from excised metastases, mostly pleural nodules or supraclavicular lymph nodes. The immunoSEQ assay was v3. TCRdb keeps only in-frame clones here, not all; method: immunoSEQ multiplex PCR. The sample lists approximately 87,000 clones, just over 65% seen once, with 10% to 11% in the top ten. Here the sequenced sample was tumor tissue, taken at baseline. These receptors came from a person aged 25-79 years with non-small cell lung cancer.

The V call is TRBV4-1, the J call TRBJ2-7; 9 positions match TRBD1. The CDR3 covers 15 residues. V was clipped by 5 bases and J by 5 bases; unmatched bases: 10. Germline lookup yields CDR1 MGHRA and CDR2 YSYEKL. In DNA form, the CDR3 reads TGCGCCAGCAGCACCCCCGGGACAGGGACTCACGAGCAGTACTTC. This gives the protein CASSTPGTGTHEQYF.

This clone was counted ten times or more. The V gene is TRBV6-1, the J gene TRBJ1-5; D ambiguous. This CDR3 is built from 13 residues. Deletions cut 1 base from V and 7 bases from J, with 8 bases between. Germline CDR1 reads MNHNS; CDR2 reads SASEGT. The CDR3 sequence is CASSEGAQQPQHF. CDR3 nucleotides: TGTGCCAGCAGTGAAGGGGCGCAACAGCCCCAGCATTTT.